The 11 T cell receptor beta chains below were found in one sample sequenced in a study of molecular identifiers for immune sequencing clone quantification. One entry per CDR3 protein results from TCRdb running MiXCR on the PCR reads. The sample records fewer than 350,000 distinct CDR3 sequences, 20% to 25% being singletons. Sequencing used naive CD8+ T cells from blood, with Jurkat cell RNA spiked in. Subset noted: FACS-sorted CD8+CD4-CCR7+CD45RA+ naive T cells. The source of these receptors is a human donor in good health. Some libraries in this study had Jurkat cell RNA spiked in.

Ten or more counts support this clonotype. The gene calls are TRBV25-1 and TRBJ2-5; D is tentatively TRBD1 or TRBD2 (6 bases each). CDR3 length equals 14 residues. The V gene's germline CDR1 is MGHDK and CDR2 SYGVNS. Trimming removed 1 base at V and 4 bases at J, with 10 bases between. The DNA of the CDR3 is TGTGCCAGCAGTGAATTCGGGGGCACAGAGACCCAGTACTTC. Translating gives CASSEFGGTETQYF.

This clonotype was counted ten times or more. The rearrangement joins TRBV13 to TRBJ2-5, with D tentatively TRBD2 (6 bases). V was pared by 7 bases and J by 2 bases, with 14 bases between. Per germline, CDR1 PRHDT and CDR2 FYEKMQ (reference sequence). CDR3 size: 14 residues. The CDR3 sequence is CASTGGDGQETQYF. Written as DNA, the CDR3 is TGTGCCAGCACTGGCGGGGATGGGCAAGAGACCCAGTACTTC.

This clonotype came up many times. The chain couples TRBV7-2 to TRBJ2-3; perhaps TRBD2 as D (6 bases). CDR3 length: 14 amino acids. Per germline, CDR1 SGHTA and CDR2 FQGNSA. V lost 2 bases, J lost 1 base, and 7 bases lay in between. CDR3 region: CASSLSSGTDTQYF. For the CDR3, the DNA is TGTGCCAGCAGCTTATCTAGCGGCACAGATACGCAGTATTTT.

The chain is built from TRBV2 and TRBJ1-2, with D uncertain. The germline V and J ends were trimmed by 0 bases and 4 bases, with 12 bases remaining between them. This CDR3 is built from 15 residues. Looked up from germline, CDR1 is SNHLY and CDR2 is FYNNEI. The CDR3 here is CASSEADTLFYGYTF. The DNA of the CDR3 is TGTGCCAGCAGTGAAGCTGACACCCTGTTCTATGGCTACACCTTC.

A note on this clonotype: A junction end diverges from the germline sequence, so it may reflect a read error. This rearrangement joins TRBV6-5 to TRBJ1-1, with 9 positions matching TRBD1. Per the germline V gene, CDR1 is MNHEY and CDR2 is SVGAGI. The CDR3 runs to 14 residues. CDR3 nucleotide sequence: TGTGCCGGCAGTCCCGGGACAGGGTACACTGAAGCTTTCTTT. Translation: CAGSPGTGYTEAFF.

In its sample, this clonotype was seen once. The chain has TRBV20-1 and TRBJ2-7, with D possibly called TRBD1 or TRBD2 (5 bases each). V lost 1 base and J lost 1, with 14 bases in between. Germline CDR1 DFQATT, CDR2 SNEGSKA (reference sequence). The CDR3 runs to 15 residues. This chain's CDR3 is CSARGEEGQSYEQYF. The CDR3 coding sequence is TGCAGTGCTAGAGGTGAAGAGGGGCAATCCTACGAGCAGTACTTC.

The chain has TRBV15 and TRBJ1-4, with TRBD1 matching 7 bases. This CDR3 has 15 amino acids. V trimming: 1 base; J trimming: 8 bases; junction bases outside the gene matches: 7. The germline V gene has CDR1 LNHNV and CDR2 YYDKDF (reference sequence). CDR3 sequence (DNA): TGTGCCACCAGCAGAGTCAAGGGGGCGGGCGAAAAACTGTTTTTT. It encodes CATSRVKGAGEKLFF.

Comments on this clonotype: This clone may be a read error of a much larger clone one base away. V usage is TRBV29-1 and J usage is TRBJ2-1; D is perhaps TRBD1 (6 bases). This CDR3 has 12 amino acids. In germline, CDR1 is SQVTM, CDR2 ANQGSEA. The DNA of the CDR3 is TGCGGCGTCACGCCAACAGGGTATGAGCAGTTCTTC. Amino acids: CGVTPTGYEQFF.

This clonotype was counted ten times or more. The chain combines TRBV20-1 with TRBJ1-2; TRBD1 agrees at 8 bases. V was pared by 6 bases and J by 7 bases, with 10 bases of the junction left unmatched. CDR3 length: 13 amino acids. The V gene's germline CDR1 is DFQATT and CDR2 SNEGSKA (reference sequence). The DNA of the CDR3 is TGCAGTGCCCCACCGGGACAGGTCGCTGGCTACACCTTC. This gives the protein CSAPPGQVAGYTF.

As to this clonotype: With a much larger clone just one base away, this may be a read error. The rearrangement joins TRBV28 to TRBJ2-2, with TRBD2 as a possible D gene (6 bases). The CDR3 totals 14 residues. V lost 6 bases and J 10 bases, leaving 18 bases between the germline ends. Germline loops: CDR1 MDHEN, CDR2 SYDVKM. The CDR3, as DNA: TGTGCCAGCAGACCCCGGGACTCCTCCGAGGAGCTGTTTTTT. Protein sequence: CASRPRDSSEELFF.

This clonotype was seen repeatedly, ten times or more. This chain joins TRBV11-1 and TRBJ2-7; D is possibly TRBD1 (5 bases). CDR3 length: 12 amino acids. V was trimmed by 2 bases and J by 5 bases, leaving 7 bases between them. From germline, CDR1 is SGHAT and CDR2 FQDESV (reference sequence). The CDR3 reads CASSLSRDEQYF. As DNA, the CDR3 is TGTGCCAGCAGCTTAAGCAGGGACGAGCAGTACTTC.